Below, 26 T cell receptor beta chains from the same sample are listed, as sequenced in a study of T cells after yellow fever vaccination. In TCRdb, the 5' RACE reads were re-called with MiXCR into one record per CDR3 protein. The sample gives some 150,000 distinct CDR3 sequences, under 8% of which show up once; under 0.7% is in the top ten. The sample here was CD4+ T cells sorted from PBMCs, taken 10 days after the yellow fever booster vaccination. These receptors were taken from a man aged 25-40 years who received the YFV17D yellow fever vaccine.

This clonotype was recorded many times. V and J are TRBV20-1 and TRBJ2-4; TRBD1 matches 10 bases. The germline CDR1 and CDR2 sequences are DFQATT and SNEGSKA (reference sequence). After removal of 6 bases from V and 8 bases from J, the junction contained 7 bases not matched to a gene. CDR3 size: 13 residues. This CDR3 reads CSARDRGDDIQYF. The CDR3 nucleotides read TGCAGTGCCCGGGACAGGGGCGACGACATTCAGTACTTC.

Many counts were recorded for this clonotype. CDR3 sequence reads: CSARQMNNEKLFF. The CDR3, as DNA: TGCAGTGCGAGACAGATGAATAATGAAAAACTGTTTTTT. V and J are TRBV20-1 and TRBJ1-4; tentative D call: TRBD1 (5 bases). Trimming removed 6 bases from V and 4 bases from J, with 12 bases in between. This CDR3 is 13 amino acids long. Per germline, CDR1 DFQATT and CDR2 SNEGSKA (reference sequence).

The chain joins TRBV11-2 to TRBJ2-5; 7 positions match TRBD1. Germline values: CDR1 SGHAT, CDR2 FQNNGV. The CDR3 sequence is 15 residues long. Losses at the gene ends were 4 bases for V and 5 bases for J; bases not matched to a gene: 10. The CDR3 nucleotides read TGTGCCAGCAGCTCGCGACAGGGCGGAGTGGAGACCCAGTACTTC. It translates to CASSSRQGGVETQYF.

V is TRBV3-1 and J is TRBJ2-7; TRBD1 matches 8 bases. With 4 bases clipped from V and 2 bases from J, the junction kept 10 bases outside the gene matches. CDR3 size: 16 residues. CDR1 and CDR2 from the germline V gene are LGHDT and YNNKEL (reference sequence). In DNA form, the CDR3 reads TGTGCCAGCAGCCCGAACGCCGGACAGGGCCCCTACGAGCAGTACTTC. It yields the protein CASSPNAGQGPYEQYF.

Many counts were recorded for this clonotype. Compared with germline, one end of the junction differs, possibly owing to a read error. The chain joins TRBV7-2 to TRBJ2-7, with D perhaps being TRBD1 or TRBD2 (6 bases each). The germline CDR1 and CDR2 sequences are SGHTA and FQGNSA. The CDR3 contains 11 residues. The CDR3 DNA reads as TGTGCCAGCAGCTTAGGACCGACGGGGGCCTTC. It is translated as CASSLGPTGAF.

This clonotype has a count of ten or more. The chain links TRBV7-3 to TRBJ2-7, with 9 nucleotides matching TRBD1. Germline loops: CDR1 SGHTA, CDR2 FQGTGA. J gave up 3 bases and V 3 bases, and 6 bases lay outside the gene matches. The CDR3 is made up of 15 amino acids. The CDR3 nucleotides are TGTGCCAGCAGCTTGACACCGGGACAGGGCTACGAGCAGTACTTC. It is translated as CASSLTPGQGYEQYF. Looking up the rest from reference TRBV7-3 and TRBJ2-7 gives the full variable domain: GAGVSQTPSNKVTEKGKYVELRCDPISGHTALYWYRQSLGQGPEFLIYFQGTGAADDSGLPNDRFFAVRPEGSVSTLKIQRTERGDSAVYLCASSLTPGQGYEQYFGPGTRLTVT.

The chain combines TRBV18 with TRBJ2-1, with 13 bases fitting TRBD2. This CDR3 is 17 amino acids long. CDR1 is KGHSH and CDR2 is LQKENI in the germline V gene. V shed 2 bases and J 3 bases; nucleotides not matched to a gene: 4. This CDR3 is CASSPRTSGSFYNEQFF. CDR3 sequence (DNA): TGTGCCAGCTCACCAAGGACTAGCGGGAGCTTCTACAATGAGCAGTTCTTC.

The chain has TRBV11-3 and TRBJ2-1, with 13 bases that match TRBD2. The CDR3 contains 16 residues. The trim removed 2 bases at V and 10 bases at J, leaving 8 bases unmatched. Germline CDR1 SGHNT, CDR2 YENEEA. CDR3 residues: CASSLNGLAGVEEQFF. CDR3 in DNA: TGTGCCAGCAGCTTAAATGGACTAGCGGGAGTGGAAGAGCAGTTCTTC.

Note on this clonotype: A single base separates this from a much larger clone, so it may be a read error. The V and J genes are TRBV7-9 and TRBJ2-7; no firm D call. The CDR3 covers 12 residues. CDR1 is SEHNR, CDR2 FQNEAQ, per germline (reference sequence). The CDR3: CACSLQRYEQYF. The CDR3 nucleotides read TGTGCCTGCAGCTTACAACGGTACGAGCAGTACTTC. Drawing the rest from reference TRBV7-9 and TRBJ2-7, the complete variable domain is DTGVSQNPRHKITKRGQNVTFRCDPISEHNRLYWYRQTLGQGPEFLTYFQNEAQLEKSRLLSDRFSAERPKGSFSTLEIQRTEQGDSAMYLCACSLQRYEQYFGPGTRLTVT.

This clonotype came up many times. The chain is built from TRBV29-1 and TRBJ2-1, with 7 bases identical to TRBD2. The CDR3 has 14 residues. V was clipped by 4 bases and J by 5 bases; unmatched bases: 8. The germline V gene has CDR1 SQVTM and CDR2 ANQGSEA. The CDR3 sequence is CSVVAGDGNNEQFF. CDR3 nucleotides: TGCAGCGTTGTCGCGGGAGACGGGAACAATGAGCAGTTCTTC.

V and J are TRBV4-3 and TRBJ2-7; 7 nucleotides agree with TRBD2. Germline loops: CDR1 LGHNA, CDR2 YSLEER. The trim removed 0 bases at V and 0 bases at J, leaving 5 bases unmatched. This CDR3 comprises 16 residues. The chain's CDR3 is CASSQELGDYSYEQYF. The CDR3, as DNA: TGCGCCAGCAGCCAAGAACTGGGGGACTACTCCTACGAGCAGTACTTC.

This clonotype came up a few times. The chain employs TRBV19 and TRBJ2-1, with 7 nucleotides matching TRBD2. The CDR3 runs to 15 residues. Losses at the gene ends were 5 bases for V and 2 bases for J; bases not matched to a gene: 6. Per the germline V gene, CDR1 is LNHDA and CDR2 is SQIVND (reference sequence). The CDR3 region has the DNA TGTGCCAGTAGTCTCCAGCGGGGTACCTACAATGAGCAGTTCTTC. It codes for CASSLQRGTYNEQFF.

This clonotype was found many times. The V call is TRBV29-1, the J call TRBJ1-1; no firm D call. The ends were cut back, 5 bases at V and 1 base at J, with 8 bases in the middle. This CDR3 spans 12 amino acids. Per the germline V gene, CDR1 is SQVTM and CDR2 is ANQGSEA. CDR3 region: CSVRMGNTEAFF. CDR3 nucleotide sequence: TGCAGCGTTCGAATGGGGAACACTGAAGCTTTCTTT.

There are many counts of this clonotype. The CDR3: CAWSRGPYEQYF. For the CDR3, the DNA is TGTGCCTGGAGCAGGGGGCCCTACGAGCAGTACTTC. The chain links TRBV30 to TRBJ2-7; the match to TRBD1 covers 8 bases. CDR1 and CDR2 (germline): GTSNPN, SVGIG (reference sequence). Unmatched junction bases numbered 0, after V lost 3 bases and J lost 2 bases. The CDR3 runs 12 residues.

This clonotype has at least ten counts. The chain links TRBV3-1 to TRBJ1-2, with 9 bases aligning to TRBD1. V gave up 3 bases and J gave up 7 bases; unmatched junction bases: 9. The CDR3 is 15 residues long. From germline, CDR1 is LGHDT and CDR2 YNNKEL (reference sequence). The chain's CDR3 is CASSHYRDRASGYTF. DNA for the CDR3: TGTGCCAGCAGCCACTACCGGGACAGGGCTAGTGGCTACACCTTC.

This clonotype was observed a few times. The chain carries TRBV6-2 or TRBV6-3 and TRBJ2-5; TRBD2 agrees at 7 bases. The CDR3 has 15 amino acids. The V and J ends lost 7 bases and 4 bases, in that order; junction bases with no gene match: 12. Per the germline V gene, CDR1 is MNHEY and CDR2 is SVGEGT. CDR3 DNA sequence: TGTGCCAGCATCGACCCCAGCGGGGAACCAGAGACCCAGTACTTC. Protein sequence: CASIDPSGEPETQYF.

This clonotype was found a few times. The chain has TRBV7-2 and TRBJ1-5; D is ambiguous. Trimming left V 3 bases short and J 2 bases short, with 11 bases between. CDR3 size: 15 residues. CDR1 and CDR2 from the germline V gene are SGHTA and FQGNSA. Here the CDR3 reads CASSFGGAGNQPQHF. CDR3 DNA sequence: TGTGCCAGCAGCTTCGGTGGAGCGGGCAATCAGCCCCAGCATTTT.

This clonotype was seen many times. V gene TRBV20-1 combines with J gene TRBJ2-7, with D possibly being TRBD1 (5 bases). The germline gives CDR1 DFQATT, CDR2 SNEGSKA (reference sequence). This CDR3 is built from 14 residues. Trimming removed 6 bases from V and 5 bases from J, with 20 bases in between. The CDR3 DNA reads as TGCAGTGCACCTGCCCCAGGGTGGGTTGACGAGCAGTACTTC. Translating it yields CSAPAPGWVDEQYF.

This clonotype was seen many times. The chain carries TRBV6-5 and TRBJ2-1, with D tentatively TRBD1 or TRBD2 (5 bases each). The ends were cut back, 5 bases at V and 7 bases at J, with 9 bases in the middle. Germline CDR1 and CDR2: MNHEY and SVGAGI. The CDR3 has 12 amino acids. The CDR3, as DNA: TGTGCCAGCAGTCAGGGACCTAATGAGCAGTTCTTC. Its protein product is CASSQGPNEQFF.

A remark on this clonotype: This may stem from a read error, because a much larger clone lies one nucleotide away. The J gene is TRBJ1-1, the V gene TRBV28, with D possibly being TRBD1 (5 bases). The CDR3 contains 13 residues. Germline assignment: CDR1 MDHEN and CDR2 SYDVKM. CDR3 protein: CASSLSGQGGAIF. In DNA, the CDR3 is TGTGCCAGCAGTTTGTCGGGGCAGGGAGGAGCTATCTTT.

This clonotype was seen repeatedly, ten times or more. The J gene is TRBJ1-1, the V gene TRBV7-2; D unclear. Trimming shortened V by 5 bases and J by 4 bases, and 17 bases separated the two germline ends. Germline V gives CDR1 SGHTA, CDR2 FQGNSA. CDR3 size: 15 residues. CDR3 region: CASSPGLSTGTEAFF. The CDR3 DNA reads TGTGCCAGCAGCCCCGGCTTGTCCACGGGCACTGAAGCTTTCTTT. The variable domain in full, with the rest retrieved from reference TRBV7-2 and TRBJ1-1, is GAGVSQSPSNKVTEKGKDVELRCDPISGHTALYWYRQSLGQGLEFLIYFQGNSAPDKSGLPSDRFSAERTGGSVSTLTIQRTQQEDSAVYLCASSPGLSTGTEAFFGQGTRLTVV.

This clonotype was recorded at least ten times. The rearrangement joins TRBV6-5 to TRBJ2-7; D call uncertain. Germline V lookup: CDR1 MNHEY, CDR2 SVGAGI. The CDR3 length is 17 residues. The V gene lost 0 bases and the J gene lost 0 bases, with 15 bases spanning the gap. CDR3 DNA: TGTGCCAGCAGTTACTCGGCGAGCACGGCGAGCTCCTACGAGCAGTACTTC. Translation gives CASSYSASTASSYEQYF.

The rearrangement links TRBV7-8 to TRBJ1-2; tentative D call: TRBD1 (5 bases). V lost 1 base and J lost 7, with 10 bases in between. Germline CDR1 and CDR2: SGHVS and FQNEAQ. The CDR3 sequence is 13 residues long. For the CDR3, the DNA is TGTGCCAGCAGCTTAGAAGGGGCGGTTGGCTACACCTTC. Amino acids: CASSLEGAVGYTF.

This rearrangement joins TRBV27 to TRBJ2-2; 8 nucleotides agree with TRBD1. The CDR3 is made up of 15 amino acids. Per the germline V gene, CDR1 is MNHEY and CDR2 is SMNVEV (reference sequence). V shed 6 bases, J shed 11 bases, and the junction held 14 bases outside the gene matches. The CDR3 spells CASRADRGAPVELFF. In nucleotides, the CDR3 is TGTGCCAGCAGGGCTGACAGGGGCGCCCCCGTAGAGCTGTTTTTT.

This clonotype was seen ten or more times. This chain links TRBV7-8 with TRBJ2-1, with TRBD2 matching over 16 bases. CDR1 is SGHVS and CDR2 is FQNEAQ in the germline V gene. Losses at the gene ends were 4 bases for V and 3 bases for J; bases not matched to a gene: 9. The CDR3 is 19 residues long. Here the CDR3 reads CASSSGLAGGAGLYNEQFF. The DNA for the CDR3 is TGTGCCAGCAGCTCGGGACTAGCGGGAGGGGCGGGACTCTACAATGAGCAGTTCTTC.

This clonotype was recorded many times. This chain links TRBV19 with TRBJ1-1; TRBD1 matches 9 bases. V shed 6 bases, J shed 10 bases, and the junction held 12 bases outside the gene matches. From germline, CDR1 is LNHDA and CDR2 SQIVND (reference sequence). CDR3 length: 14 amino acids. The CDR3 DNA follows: TGTGCCAGTAGCTCACTTTCCTACAGGGGGCCAGCTTTCTTT. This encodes CASSSLSYRGPAFF.